The 30 T cell receptor beta chains listed next were all sequenced from one sample in a study of blood T cell repertoires in COVID-19. The repertoire was sequenced with immunoSEQ multiplex PCR; TCRdb's copy has only in-frame clones and lacks some. The repertoire holds about 330,000 clones, with 80% to 90% as singletons. Sequenced material: PBMCs or T cells enriched from blood (not recorded which). The receptors shown here come from a man aged 25 to 40 who had recovered from COVID-19.

The V gene is TRBV29-1, the J gene TRBJ2-2; a possible D gene is TRBD1 (5 bases). The CDR3 loop spans 14 amino acids. With 5 bases removed from V and 0 bases from J, the gap between germline ends came to 10 bases. Germline V gene sequence: CDR1 SQVTM, CDR2 ANQGSEA. CDR3 protein: CSVTTGANTGELFF. The CDR3 DNA reads TGCAGCGTTACTACAGGAGCGAACACCGGGGAGCTGTTTTTT.

This chain joins TRBV5-4 and TRBJ2-1, with D unclear. Germline loops: CDR1 SGHNT, CDR2 YYREEE (reference sequence). This CDR3 has 11 amino acids. V gave up 3 bases and J gave up 6 bases, with 4 bases separating them. The CDR3 region is CASSSLNEQFF. The DNA for the CDR3 is TGTGCCAGCAGCTCTCTCAATGAGCAGTTCTTC.

The chain recombines TRBV18 with TRBJ2-7, with 9 positions matching TRBD2. Germline assignment: CDR1 KGHSH and CDR2 LQKENI. There are 13 residues in the CDR3. The ends lost 9 bases at V and 5 bases at J; junction bases unmatched: 8. This CDR3 reads CASLAGSADEQYF. The CDR3 DNA is TGTGCCAGTCTAGCGGGGAGTGCGGACGAGCAGTACTTC.

This clone occurred a few times. This rearrangement joins TRBV30 to TRBJ1-6; 7 bases match TRBD1. The CDR3 runs to 14 residues. With V trimmed by 0 bases and J by 4 bases, 0 bases remained unmatched. Looked up from germline, CDR1 is GTSNPN and CDR2 is SVGIG (reference sequence). The CDR3 coding sequence is TGTGCCTGGAGTGTGGGACAGTATAATTCACCCCTCCACTTT. Its protein is CAWSVGQYNSPLHF.

The chain uses TRBV2 and TRBJ1-4; D may be TRBD1 (5 bases). In germline, CDR1 is SNHLY, CDR2 FYNNEI. There are 13 residues in the CDR3. Between the trimmed V and J ends, which lost 6 bases and 7 bases, there was a span of 12 bases. This chain's CDR3 is CASRGDGGEKLFF. CDR3 DNA: TGTGCCAGCAGGGGGGACGGGGGTGAAAAACTGTTTTTT.

The V and J genes are TRBV18 and TRBJ2-5; D gene ambiguous. Germline CDR1 and CDR2: KGHSH and LQKENI. This CDR3 is built from 13 residues. Trimming took off 0 bases at V and 4 bases at J, with 6 bases between the two ends. CDR3 sequence reads: CASSPPSRETQYF. In DNA form, the CDR3 reads TGTGCCAGCTCACCACCGTCTAGAGAGACCCAGTACTTC.

This clone has a handful of counts. This chain connects TRBV30 to TRBJ1-2; 8 bases line up with TRBD1. This CDR3 comprises 15 residues. The junction had 6 bases not matched to a gene; V was cut back by 0 bases and J by 3 bases. Germline CDR1 GTSNPN, CDR2 SVGIG (reference sequence). CDR3 sequence (DNA): TGTGCCTGGAGTGTGGCAGGGGGCGATCACTATGGCTACACCTTC. Translating it yields CAWSVAGGDHYGYTF.

The rearrangement links TRBV5-1 to TRBJ1-2, with D uncertain. This CDR3 has 14 residues. CDR1 is SGHRS and CDR2 is YFSETQ in the germline V gene. Trimming stripped 2 bases from V and 10 bases from J, with 18 bases between. This chain's CDR3 is CASSFLTSSDDYTF. The CDR3 DNA follows: TGCGCCAGCAGCTTTTTAACATCCAGTGATGACTACACCTTC. Looking up the rest from reference TRBV5-1 and TRBJ1-2 gives the full variable domain: KAGVTQTPRYLIKTRGQQVTLSCSPISGHRSVSWYQQTPGQGLQFLFEYFSETQRNKGNFPGRFSGRQFSNSRSEMNVSTLELGDSALYLCASSFLTSSDDYTFGSGTRLTVV.

The chain is built from TRBV7-9 and TRBJ2-2, with D possibly TRBD1 on 6 matching bases. Deletions cut 10 bases from V and 6 bases from J, with 15 bases between. CDR1 SEHNR and CDR2 FQNEAQ come from the germline V gene (reference sequence). The length of the CDR3 is 13 residues. The CDR3 DNA reads TGTGCCACCTCCCTGGGGGCCCCCGGGGAGCTGTTTTTT. It is translated as CATSLGAPGELFF.

This clone was recorded a few times. The chain recombines TRBV7-8 with TRBJ1-6; 10 positions match TRBD1. From germline, CDR1 is SGHVS and CDR2 FQNEAQ. The J segment lost 10 bases and the V segment lost 2 bases, leaving 17 bases of the junction unmatched. The CDR3 is 19 residues long. CDR3 DNA sequence: TGTGCCAGCAGCTTACCGCAATATCGATACGGGACAGGGGACTCACCCCTCCACTTT. As protein: CASSLPQYRYGTGDSPLHF.

V gene TRBV3-1 (or the pseudogene TRBV3-2) combines with J gene TRBJ1-5; D perhaps matches TRBD1 (6 bases). The CDR3 runs 14 residues. V dropped 1 base and J dropped 8 bases, with 12 bases sitting between them. Germline V CDR1 and CDR2: LGHDT, YNNKEL (reference sequence). The CDR3 region has the DNA TGTGCCAGCAGCCAAGCGGGGGGCACGGAGCCCCAGCATTTT. Translating gives CASSQAGGTEPQHF.

The genes are TRBV11-3 and TRBJ1-1; no reliable D call. The CDR3 is 14 amino acids. Trimming stripped 5 bases from V and 1 base from J, with 11 bases between. Per the germline V gene, CDR1 is SGHNT and CDR2 is YENEEA. CDR3 sequence (DNA): TGTGCCAGCAGCGCCTATGGTGGGAACACTGAAGCTTTCTTT. Amino acid sequence: CASSAYGGNTEAFF. The full variable domain, its missing parts supplied by reference TRBV11-3 and TRBJ1-1, is EAGVVQSPRYKIIEKKQPVAFWCNPISGHNTLYWYLQNLGQGPELLIRYENEEAVDDSQLPKDRFSAERLKGVDSTLKIQPAELGDSAVYLCASSAYGGNTEAFFGQGTRLTVV.

This sequence joins TRBV5-1 and TRBJ2-7, with 11 bases aligning to TRBD1. The CDR3 is 14 residues long. Germline CDR1 SGHRS, CDR2 YFSETQ. Trimming cost V 5 bases and J 6 bases; bases outside gene matches: 7. In nucleotides, the CDR3 is TGCGCCAGCAGTCCGGGACAGGGGGTGTCCGAGCAGTACTTC. Protein sequence: CASSPGQGVSEQYF.

The V gene is TRBV2, the J gene TRBJ2-7, with a tentative D call TRBD1 (5 bases). Trimming cost V 5 bases and J 4 bases, with 18 bases left between them. The CDR3 is 15 amino acids. Germline V gene lookup returns CDR1 SNHLY and CDR2 FYNNEI. The CDR3 sequence is CASSLLDTKTYEQYF. CDR3 in DNA: TGTGCCAGCAGTCTTTTGGACACAAAAACGTACGAGCAGTACTTC.

This rearrangement joins TRBV28 to TRBJ1-1; 12 bases fit TRBD1. CDR1 and CDR2 from the germline V gene are MDHEN and SYDVKM. The CDR3 extends over 14 amino acids. Trimming cost V 6 bases and J 5 bases; bases outside gene matches: 4. CDR3 protein: CASRGTGGRTEAFF. Here the CDR3 DNA reads TGTGCCAGCAGGGGGACAGGGGGCCGGACTGAAGCTTTCTTT.

The V and J genes are TRBV6-5 and TRBJ2-3; D perhaps matches TRBD2 (5 bases). V lost 0 bases and J lost 2, with 12 bases in between. The CDR3 runs to 16 residues. Per the germline V gene, CDR1 is MNHEY and CDR2 is SVGAGI. The CDR3 nucleotides are TGTGCCAGCAGTTACTCGATTACCGGGGTCACAGATACGCAGTATTTT. Protein: CASSYSITGVTDTQYF.

This rearrangement joins TRBV15 to TRBJ1-6; 7 nucleotides line up with TRBD1. Trimming at V came to 0 bases and at J to 2 bases, leaving 10 bases not matched to a gene. CDR1 and CDR2 from the germline V gene are LNHNV and YYDKDF (reference sequence). There are 19 residues in the CDR3. CDR3 in amino acids: CATSRDSSTGEPYNSPLHF. Here the CDR3 DNA reads TGTGCCACCAGCAGAGATAGTTCCACAGGGGAACCCTATAATTCACCCCTCCACTTT.

The genes are TRBV24-1 and TRBJ1-2; a weak D match, TRBD1 (5 bases). CDR1 is KGHDR, CDR2 SFDVKD, per germline. The length of the CDR3 is 14 residues. V lost 4 bases and J 4 bases, leaving 12 bases between the germline ends. CDR3 in amino acids: CATSEAGSGYGYTF. The CDR3 nucleotides are TGTGCCACCAGTGAGGCAGGGTCGGGCTATGGCTACACCTTC.

The V gene is TRBV28, the J gene TRBJ1-1, with D possibly TRBD1 on 5 matching bases. Germline V gives CDR1 MDHEN, CDR2 SYDVKM. CDR3 length equals 13 residues. Between the trimmed V and J ends, which lost 6 bases and 5 bases, there was a span of 13 bases. Written as DNA, the CDR3 is TGTGCCAGCAGCCGTGGCAGGGAAACTGAAGCTTTCTTT. Translation: CASSRGRETEAFF.

This clone was seen a handful of times. The chain combines TRBV5-1 with TRBJ1-2; possibly TRBD1 for D (6 bases). Germline lookup yields CDR1 SGHRS and CDR2 YFSETQ. CDR3 length: 15 residues. Trimming cost V 1 base and J 2 bases, with 12 bases left between them. The CDR3 DNA follows: TGCGCCAGCAGCTTGTTAGTAACAGGGAACTATGGCTACACCTTC. Its protein product is CASSLLVTGNYGYTF.

CDR3: CASSSGGVETQYF. The CDR3, as DNA: TGTGCCAGCAGCTCAGGGGGCGTTGAGACCCAGTACTTC. This chain connects TRBV12-3 or TRBV12-4 to TRBJ2-5, with TRBD1 matching 8 bases. The CDR3 has 13 amino acids. V was pared by 6 bases and J by 5 bases, with 5 bases of the junction left unmatched.

J is TRBJ2-1 and V is TRBV12-3 or TRBV12-4, with D perhaps matching TRBD1 (6 bases). This CDR3 spans 11 amino acids. The ends were cut back, 5 bases at V and 12 bases at J, with 11 bases in the middle. This CDR3 is CASSAGVLQFF. DNA of the CDR3: TGTGCCAGCAGTGCAGGGGTTTTGCAGTTCTTC.

This clone was seen only once. The chain carries TRBV5-1 and TRBJ1-1, with a tentative D call TRBD1 (5 bases). Looked up from germline, CDR1 is SGHRS and CDR2 is YFSETQ. V was shortened by 7 bases and J by 0 bases, with 13 bases between the two germline ends. CDR3 length equals 14 residues. The CDR3 reads CASYQTDMNTEAFF. Written as DNA, the CDR3 is TGCGCCAGCTACCAGACAGACATGAACACTGAAGCTTTCTTT.

The V call is TRBV10-3, the J call TRBJ2-3; possible D gene TRBD2, 6 bases. The CDR3 is 14 amino acids. V lost 0 bases, J lost 4 bases, and 8 bases lay in between. Looked up from germline, CDR1 is ENHRY and CDR2 is SYGVKD. The CDR3 region has the DNA TGTGCCATCAGTGAGTCGGCGGGGCCAGATACGCAGTATTTT. It codes for CAISESAGPDTQYF.

The chain recombines TRBV4-1 with TRBJ2-3, with D possibly matching TRBD2 (6 bases). V was cut by 1 base and J by 3 bases, with 20 bases left in between. The CDR3 length is 18 residues. Per the germline V gene, CDR1 is MGHRA and CDR2 is YSYEKL. CDR3 nucleotides: TGCGCCAGCAGCCAAGCGGGGTTGAGGAGGAGGGGAACAGATACGCAGTATTTT. Encoded protein: CASSQAGLRRRGTDTQYF.

The chain recombines TRBV7-9 with TRBJ1-2, with TRBD1 matching 8 bases. The CDR3 runs 13 residues. Trimming removed 5 bases from V and 8 bases from J; junction bases left unmatched: 7. Germline loops: CDR1 SEHNR, CDR2 FQNEAQ (reference sequence). CDR3 amino acids: CASSKGTGGGYTF. The CDR3 DNA sequence: TGTGCCAGCAGCAAGGGGACAGGCGGCGGCTACACCTTC.

The V and J genes are TRBV28 and TRBJ1-5; no clear D gene. The CDR3 sequence is 12 residues long. The germline V gene encodes CDR1 MDHEN and CDR2 SYDVKM. Trimming took off 7 bases at V and 1 base at J, with 5 bases between the two ends. CDR3 in amino acids: CASTGSNQPQHF. The CDR3 DNA sequence: TGTGCCAGCACGGGGAGCAATCAGCCCCAGCATTTT.

The rearrangement uses TRBV15 and TRBJ2-2; TRBD1 agrees at 8 bases. CDR1 and CDR2 from the germline V gene are LNHNV and YYDKDF (reference sequence). The CDR3 has 15 amino acids. The V and J ends lost 5 bases and 5 bases, in that order; junction bases with no gene match: 7. The CDR3 DNA sequence: TGTGCCACCAGCTTACGCCACAGGGGGACCGGGGAGCTGTTTTTT. Amino acids: CATSLRHRGTGELFF.

This chain links TRBV9 with TRBJ2-7, with D possibly being TRBD1 (5 bases). V lost 1 base to trimming and J lost 0 bases, with 11 bases between them. CDR1 and CDR2 (germline): SGDLS, YYNGEE. CDR3 length: 15 residues. The CDR3 sequence: CASSVYLQGSYEQYF. For the CDR3, the DNA is TGTGCCAGCAGCGTATATCTCCAGGGCTCCTACGAGCAGTACTTC.

V usage is TRBV2 and J usage is TRBJ2-7; 9 bases agree with TRBD1. The junction had 5 bases not matched to a gene; V was cut back by 6 bases and J by 5 bases. The germline V gene encodes CDR1 SNHLY and CDR2 FYNNEI. This CDR3 has 13 amino acids. The CDR3 reads CASRGQGSDEQYF. The CDR3 DNA sequence: TGTGCCAGCAGGGGACAGGGAAGCGACGAGCAGTACTTC.